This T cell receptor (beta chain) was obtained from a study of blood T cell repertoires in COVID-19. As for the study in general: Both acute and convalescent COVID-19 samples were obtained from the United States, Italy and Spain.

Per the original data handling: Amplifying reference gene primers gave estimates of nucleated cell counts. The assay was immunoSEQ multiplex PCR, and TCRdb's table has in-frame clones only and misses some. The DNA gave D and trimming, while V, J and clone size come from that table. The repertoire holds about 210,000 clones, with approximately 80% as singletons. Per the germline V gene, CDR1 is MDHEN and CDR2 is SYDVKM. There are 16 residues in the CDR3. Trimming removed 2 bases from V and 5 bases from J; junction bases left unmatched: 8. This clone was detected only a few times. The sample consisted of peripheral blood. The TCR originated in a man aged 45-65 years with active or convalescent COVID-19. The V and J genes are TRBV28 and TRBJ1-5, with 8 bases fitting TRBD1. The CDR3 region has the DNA TGTGCCAGCAGTTTACTCGACAGGGGTTGGGATCAGCCCCAGCATTTT. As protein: CASSLLDRGWDQPQHF.